This T cell receptor (beta chain) was identified during a study of response to subunit inactivated influenza vaccine. Findings of the study overall: Authors suggested that a seasonal influenza vaccination recruits few new T cells each time.

The CDR3 is 14 residues long. V shed 2 bases and J 4 bases; nucleotides not matched to a gene: 2. The germline gives CDR1 MNHEY, CDR2 SVGEGT. This clonotype was picked up a small number of times. Its target is not known. TCRdb itself ran the RT-PCR reads through MiXCR, one entry per CDR3 protein. The sample has 500,000 to 600,000 distinct CDR3 sequences, 16% seen once. The TCR comes from a man between 50 and 69 years old who received an inactivated influenza vaccine. The chain uses TRBV6-2 or TRBV6-3 and TRBJ2-1; 7 nucleotides match TRBD2. The sample was CD4+ T cells sorted from PBMCs, taken around 25 months after vaccination. For the CDR3, the DNA is TGTGCCAGCAGTTACCGGACTAGATACAATGAGCAGTTCTTC. Translation: CASSYRTRYNEQFF.